This TCR beta chain came from a study of cytomegalovirus exposure and HLA in healthy donors (dated by TCRdb to between 2016 and 2019). Broadly, across the study: An earlier analysis of a few hundred of the donors reported over 250 Gb of sequence data and some 110 million unique TCR beta sequences obtained from 180 million or so T cells. An early release covering roughly 600 HLA-typed donors comprised approximately 300 gigabases of sequencing data and approximately 85 million unique TCR sequences. The genetic ancestry cluster associated with self-reported Caucasian donors included approximately 85% of the approximately 430 genotyped donors. The aim of the study was to test whether cataloging public T cell receptors could identify signatures of past pathogen exposure. Using immunosequencing, the study profiled T cell repertoires from roughly 650 subjects and related those repertoires to cytomegalovirus serostatus. Besides the first cohort of hundreds of subjects, a separate validation cohort made up of 120 different subjects was used. The study combined high-throughput TCR immunosequencing, statistical association of individual TCRs with disease status, and machine learning to predict cytomegalovirus infection status. A later analysis re-examined previously published TCR beta repertoires from about 670 donors and added high-resolution HLA genotyping to investigate patterns of TCR occurrence. In the later analysis, no new phenotypic data were used to find candidate immune exposures; instead, reliance was placed on TCR beta sequences and their occurrence across donors. In an earlier analysis of 500 to 650 of the donors, high-throughput TCR beta sequencing was used to judge whether each TCR beta V gene segment behaved as functional or pseudogenic. Donor age, sex, ethnicity and CMV serostatus were compiled alongside the repertoire data. In a later genetic analysis, genome-wide SNP genotypes for about three fifths of the 666 donors were used, and that subset was treated as a discovery cohort. All discovery cohort repertoires had been generated using a single sequencing platform. HLA typing included class I and class II loci at four-digit resolution. Typing coverage differed by locus: A, B, C, DRB1 and DQB1 were typed in roughly 620-630 donors, DQA1 in 500 to 550, DPA1 in some 610, and DPB1 in approximately 450. Four to six DR-DQ haplotypes were handled as single units for association and clustering because linkage in the cohort was strong. Across some 400 genotyped donors of the cohort, an average of roughly 250,000 unique TCR beta nucleotide sequences per donor were sequenced, and approximately 17% of those sequences were non-productive.

Spanning cysteine to phenylalanine, the CDR3 consists of 12 amino acids. CDR3 DNA only is kept here, 36 bases in frame from base 1. Via the germline V gene, CDR1 is SGHDT and CDR2 YYEEEE. Trimming costs V 4 bases and J 8 bases, and their ends lie 10 bases apart. Libraries were made using the immunoSEQ multiplex PCR assay. For the multiplex PCR, a mixture combining 60 forward primers for TCR Vbeta segments and 13 reverse primers for TCR Jbeta segments was used. The CDR3 region of rearranged TCR beta genes was amplified from genomic DNA by a multiplex PCR assay. The amplified TCR beta libraries were sequenced on the Illumina HiSeq System as 87-base-pair reads. The source study handled its data this way. In a later analysis, about 80 million unique TCR beta chains were counted across the 690 or so repertoires, and roughly 10 million of these chains were shared by at least two donors. To remove PCR and sequencing errors, raw reads were error-corrected and collapsed into unique sequences using a nearest-neighbor algorithm that merged closely related sequences. V, D and J gene segments were assigned by aligning CDR3 sequences to IMGT reference sequences. For a sequence to be retained, at least a six-nucleotide match to both a V gene segment and a J gene segment was required. A rearrangement counted as productive if the CDR3 had no stop codons and remained in frame with V and J, and every other rearrangement counted as non-productive. Following IMGT convention, CDR3 was defined as the stretch from the second conserved V-encoded cysteine up to the conserved J-encoded phenylalanine. In an earlier analysis of around 570 of the donors, sequences lacking an unambiguous match to a single V gene segment were excluded. In an earlier analysis of several hundred of the donors, V segments were called functional above 56.7% productive rearrangements and were called segregating when the between-donor standard deviation exceeded 5%. A statistical classification framework was built for diagnosing cytomegalovirus status from the catalog of TCR beta chain sequences. V and J gene assignment, in a later analysis, came from comparing TCR nucleotide sequences with IMGT/GENE-DB human TR gene sequences. A later analysis assigned CDR3 sequences and most-parsimonious VDJ recombination scenarios with the TCRdist pipeline. In a later analysis, every TCR beta chain was defined by the combination of its CDR3 amino acid sequence and its V-gene family, and reads without a unique V-gene family were dropped. To address suspected cross-contamination and a sequencing artifact, a later analysis removed roughly 640 highly shared, low-generation-probability nucleotide sequences. For each public chain, a later analysis derived a clonal expansion index from normalized ranks of inferred template counts within each repertoire. In a later analysis, generation probabilities were computed using a VDJ recombination model fitted to out-of-frame rearrangements, and the results were checked against IGoR. A later analysis scored TCR-TCR, TCR-HLA and TCR-CMV co-occurrence with hypergeometric tests, applying a repertoire-size bias correction to TCR pairs. A later analysis estimated false discovery rates by permuting HLA or CMV assignments 20 times. In a later analysis, co-occurring TCRs were grouped using DBSCAN, with TCRdist sequence similarity added in when clustering inside HLA-allele-positive subsets. Repertoires with fewer than 30,000 or more than 120,000 public chains were left out of co-occurrence clustering, as were about 5 repertoires with anomalous nucleotide sharing. TCRdb mirrors the immuneACCESS table, restricted to in-frame sequences. Some clones are absent from its copies; in checked studies, under half trace to an unresolved V gene, and the reason for the others is unknown. The V and J calls and clone size come from that table; D and trimming were worked out from the DNA. The sample table shows around 200,000 clones, and around 89% are seen once. The ten largest clones take up approximately 1% of the sample.

What the authors observed across the whole study: According to the authors, the approach could potentially be generalized to other disease states and immunological phenotypes. A further reported finding was that TCR beta sequences accurately predicted the HLA-A and HLA-B alleles for most subjects in the first cohort. Correlated functional status among segregating V segments might reflect linkage disequilibrium, but an unknown experimental factor could not be ruled out. In both the original and validation cohorts, the classifier was reported to diagnose cytomegalovirus status with high specificity and sensitivity. In a later genetic analysis, fewer N-insertions in productive TCRs were reported among donors in an Asian-associated ancestry cluster than the 666-donor mean. In a later analysis, most CMV-associated TCR beta chains were found to appear HLA-restricted, with HLA associations seemingly driven largely by CMV exposure. A later genetic analysis associated a missense DCLRE1C variant with V-gene and J-gene trimming of TCR beta chains, and an independent cohort replicated the association. When HLA alleles, especially DR and DQ, strongly co-occurred, attributing TCR associations to individual alleles was difficult. The sequencing pipeline was judged likely to have produced a cluster of highly shared sequence variants as a technical artifact. Most TCR sequences were observed very rarely across donors, whereas some public TCRs were present in many individuals. Immune exposure information for the cohort was limited to CMV serostatus. A later analysis found that HLA-associated TCR beta chains were more clonally expanded and had lower generation probabilities than equally common non-associated chains. According to a later analysis, parvovirus B19, influenza, CMV and Epstein-Barr virus appeared linked to several top co-occurrence clusters. The cohort was sequenced for TCR beta chains only, and without alpha or paired-chain data the features that could be detected were limited. Three of the identified cytomegalovirus-associated TCR beta chains were confirmed in vitro to be specific for cytomegalovirus antigens. In the study, approximately 160 TCR beta chains were listed as associated with cytomegalovirus. An earlier analysis of around 600 of the donors showed that most TCR beta V segments appeared in productive rearrangements either about 87% or about 30% of the time, which broadly matched IMGT annotations. Because counts were too low, more than 15 rarely observed V segments, including chromosome 9 orphons, were excluded from the earlier analysis of 587 of the donors. In a later analysis, TCR association rates were found to vary across HLA loci, with the most associated TCRs seen for DRB1 alleles and the fewest for HLA-C alleles. Sequencing depth was assumed to be roughly uniform across donors in the presence/absence analyses, though that assumption may not hold. HLA typing was unavailable for some donors at each locus, so association tests used only the typed subset. Some IMGT-functional V segments, including TRBV6-2 and TRBV6-3, could not be distinguished by the 87-base-pair reads and were therefore excluded. In a later analysis, 15,000 to 20,000 TCR beta sequences were associated with specific HLA alleles at a false discovery rate of 0.05.

The cohort consisted of approximately 670 healthy bone marrow donors. Cohort members were all nominally healthy when sampled, although unrecorded immune exposures were likely present. The donor tested CMV seronegative, placing the donor among the roughly 400 seronegative members of the cohort. A peripheral blood sample was provided by each donor, and peripheral blood mononuclear cells were used for TCR beta sequencing. Genomic DNA was extracted from the blood cell samples with the Qiagen DNeasy Blood Extraction Kit. This clone was detected once. Its binding antigen is unknown. No base qualities exist here, and no much larger clone lies one base off it.

Rearrangement joined TRBV5-6 to TRBJ2-1, with a weak D call of TRBD1 (6 bases match). The sequence was collected from a young woman in good health and CMV-seronegative. Sequenced sample: PBMCs. The CDR3 loop reads CASSHRGYEQFF. The DNA sequence is given as TGTGCCAGCAGCCATAGGGGGTATGAGCAGTTCTTC.